The clone carrying this T cell receptor beta chain was seen only a few times. Sequencing was performed with immunoSEQ multiplex PCR; in TCRdb, only in-frame clones are kept and a portion is missing. The data hold around 67,000 clones, with around 86% observed a single time. This entry comes from a study of technical replicates of blood from a few donors. Looked up from germline, CDR1 is SGHTA and CDR2 is FQGNSA. The CDR3 is 16 residues long. V lost 2 bases to trimming and J lost 1 base, with 14 bases between them. The receptor comes from a human donor in good health. Some clones in this sample may be carry-over from other donors' samples. Material for sequencing was PBMCs. The chain joins TRBV7-2 to TRBJ1-1, with a possible D match to TRBD1 (5 bases). The CDR3 nucleotides read TGTGCCAGCAGCTTACCAGCAGGGAGGGGGAACACTGAAGCTTTCTTT. Protein: CASSLPAGRGNTEAFF.